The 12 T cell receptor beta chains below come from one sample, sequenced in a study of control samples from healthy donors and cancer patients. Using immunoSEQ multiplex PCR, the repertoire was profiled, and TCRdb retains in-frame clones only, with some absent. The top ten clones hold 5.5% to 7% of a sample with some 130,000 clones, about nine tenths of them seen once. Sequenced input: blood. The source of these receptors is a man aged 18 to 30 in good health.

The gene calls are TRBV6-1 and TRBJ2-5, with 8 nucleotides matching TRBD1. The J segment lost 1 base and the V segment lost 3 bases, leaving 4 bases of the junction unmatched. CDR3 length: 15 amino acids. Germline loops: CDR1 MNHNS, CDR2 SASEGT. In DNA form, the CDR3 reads TGTGCCAGCAGTGACAGGGGGCAGGTCCAAGAGACCCAGTACTTC. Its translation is CASSDRGQVQETQYF.

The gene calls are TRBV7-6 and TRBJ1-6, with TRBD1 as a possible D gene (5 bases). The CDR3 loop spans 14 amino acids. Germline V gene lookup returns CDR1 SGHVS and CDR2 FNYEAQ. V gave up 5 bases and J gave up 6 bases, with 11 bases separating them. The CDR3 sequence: CASSDRGGNSPLHF. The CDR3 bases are TGTGCCAGCAGCGATAGGGGCGGTAATTCACCCCTCCACTTT.

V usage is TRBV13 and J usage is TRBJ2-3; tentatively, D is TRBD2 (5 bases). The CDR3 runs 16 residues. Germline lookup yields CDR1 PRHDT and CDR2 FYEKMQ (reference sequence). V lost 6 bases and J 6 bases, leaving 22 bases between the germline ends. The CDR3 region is CASSPPRLRGRDTQYF. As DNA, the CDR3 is TGTGCCAGCAGTCCACCTCGTCTCCGGGGAAGGGATACGCAGTATTTT.

The CDR3 protein is CASSWGGETEAFF. The CDR3 DNA is TGCGCCAGCAGCTGGGGGGGGGAAACTGAAGCTTTCTTT. This chain links TRBV4-1 with TRBJ1-1; TRBD1 is a possible D gene (5 bases). The CDR3 is 13 amino acids. In germline, CDR1 is MGHRA, CDR2 YSYEKL. V lost 5 bases and J 5 bases, leaving 12 bases between the germline ends.

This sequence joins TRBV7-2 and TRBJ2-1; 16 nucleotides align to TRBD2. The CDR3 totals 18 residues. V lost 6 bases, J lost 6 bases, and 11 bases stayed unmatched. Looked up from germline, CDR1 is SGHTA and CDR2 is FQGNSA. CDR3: CASRRPGLAGGRSNEQFF. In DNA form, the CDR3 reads TGTGCCAGCAGACGTCCGGGACTAGCGGGGGGGCGTTCCAATGAGCAGTTCTTC.

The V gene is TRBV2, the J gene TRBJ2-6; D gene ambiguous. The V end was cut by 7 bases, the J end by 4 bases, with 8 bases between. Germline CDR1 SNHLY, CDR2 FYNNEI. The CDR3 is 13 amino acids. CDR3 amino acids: CASTSGGANVLTF. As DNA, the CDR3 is TGTGCCAGCACCTCCGGGGGGGCCAACGTCCTGACTTTC.

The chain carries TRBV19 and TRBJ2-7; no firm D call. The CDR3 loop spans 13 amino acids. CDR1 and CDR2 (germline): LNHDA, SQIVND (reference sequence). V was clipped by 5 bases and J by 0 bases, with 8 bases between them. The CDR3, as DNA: TGTGCCAGTAGTCACGGCAGCTCCTACGAGCAGTACTTC. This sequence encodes CASSHGSSYEQYF.

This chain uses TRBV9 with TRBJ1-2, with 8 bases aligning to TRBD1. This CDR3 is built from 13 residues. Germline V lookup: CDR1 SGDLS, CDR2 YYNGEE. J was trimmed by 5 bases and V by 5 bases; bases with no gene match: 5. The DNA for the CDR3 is TGTGCCAGCAGTGACAGGGGCCTATATGGCTACACCTTC. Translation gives CASSDRGLYGYTF.

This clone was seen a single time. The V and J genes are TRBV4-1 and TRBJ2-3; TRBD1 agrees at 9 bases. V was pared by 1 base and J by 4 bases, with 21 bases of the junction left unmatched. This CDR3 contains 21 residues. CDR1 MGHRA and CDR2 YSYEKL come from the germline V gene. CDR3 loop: CASSQGLLWVTGTGRSDTQYF. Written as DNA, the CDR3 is TGCGCCAGCAGCCAAGGCTTACTCTGGGTAACAGGGACAGGGAGATCAGATACGCAGTATTTT.

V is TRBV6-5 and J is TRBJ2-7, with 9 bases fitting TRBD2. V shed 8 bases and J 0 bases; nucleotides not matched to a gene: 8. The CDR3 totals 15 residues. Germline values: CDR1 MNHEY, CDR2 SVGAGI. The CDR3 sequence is CASQRGLASSYEQYF. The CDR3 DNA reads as TGTGCCAGCCAAAGAGGACTAGCGAGCTCCTACGAGCAGTACTTC.

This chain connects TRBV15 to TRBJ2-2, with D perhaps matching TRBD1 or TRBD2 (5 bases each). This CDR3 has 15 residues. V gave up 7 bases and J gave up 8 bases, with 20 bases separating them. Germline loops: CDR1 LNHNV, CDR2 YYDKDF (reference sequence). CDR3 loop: CATKIRGTTGGELFF. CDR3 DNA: TGTGCCACCAAGATCCGAGGGACCACGGGGGGGGAGCTGTTTTTT.

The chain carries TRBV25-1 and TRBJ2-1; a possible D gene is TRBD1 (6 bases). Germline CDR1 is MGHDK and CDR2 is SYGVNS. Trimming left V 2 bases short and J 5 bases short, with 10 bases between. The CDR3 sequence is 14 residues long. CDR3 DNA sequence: TGTGCCAGCAGTGAAGAAAACAGGGACAATGAGCAGTTCTTC. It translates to CASSEENRDNEQFF. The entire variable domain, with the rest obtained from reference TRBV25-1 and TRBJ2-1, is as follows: EADIYQTPRYLVIGTGKKITLECSQTMGHDKMYWYQQDPGMELHLIHYSYGVNSTEKGDLSSESTVSRIRTEHFPLTLESARPSHTSQYLCASSEENRDNEQFFGPGTRLTVL.